This entry features one TCR beta chain sequence. Other DNA sequences in the sample encode the same CDR3. This sample is drawn from a study of cytomegalovirus exposure and HLA in healthy donors. The PCR was carried out with 60 Vbeta primers and 13 Jbeta primers. TCRdb's table, derived via immunoSEQ multiplex PCR, lists solely in-frame clones and lacks some. The data hold about 210,000 clones, with about 88% observed a single time. The clonotype originates from a girl aged 2 to 9 in good health and CMV-seronegative. Source material: PBMCs.

CDR3 region: CASSLGQGDQPQHF. The CDR3 DNA reads TGCGCCAGCAGCTTGGGACAGGGAGATCAGCCCCAGCATTTT. The rearrangement uses TRBV5-1 and TRBJ1-5, with 7 bases fitting TRBD1. The CDR3 contains 14 residues. CDR1 and CDR2 from the germline V gene are SGHRS and YFSETQ. J lost 5 bases, V lost 0 bases, and 2 bases had no gene match.